This T cell receptor beta chain was sequenced in a study of blood T cell repertoires in COVID-19. Study in general: The United States, Italy and Spain were the sources of the acute and convalescent COVID-19 samples. Nucleic acid was either cDNA or gDNA, and it came from T cells, B-cell-depleted T cells, or PBMCs.

Germline assignment: CDR1 MNHEY and CDR2 SMNVEV (reference sequence). CDR3 length: 13 residues. Trimming pared 3 bases from V and 5 bases from J, leaving 7 bases between. Study processing details: From reference gene primer amplification, estimates of nucleated cell counts were derived. Sequencing was performed with immunoSEQ multiplex PCR; in TCRdb, only in-frame clones are kept and a portion is missing. That table gives V, J and clone size, and the DNA gave D and trimming. The sample lists just over 95,000 clones; about nine tenths were seen once. This clone was detected only a few times. The TCR was taken from a man in his 60s with acute or convalescent COVID-19. The chain employs TRBV27 and TRBJ1-4; D is possibly TRBD1 (5 bases). Sequencing used peripheral blood. In nucleotides, the CDR3 is TGTGCCAGCAGTTTCAGGGAAAATGAAAAACTGTTTTTT. As protein: CASSFRENEKLFF.